This T cell receptor beta chain appears in the sequencing data of a study of response to subunit inactivated influenza vaccine. Findings and limits, study-wide: New T cells are recruited in small numbers by each seasonal influenza vaccination, according to the authors' suggestion.

TCRdb reprocessed the RT-PCR reads via MiXCR and lists one record per CDR3 protein. This sample has around 470,000 distinct CDR3 sequences; approximately 6.9% occur once, and the top ten carry around 13%. There are many counts of this clonotype. Its antigen is not known. This material consisted of PBMCs from blood, taken less than 30 months after vaccination. This sequence was found in a man in his fifties or sixties who received an inactivated influenza vaccine.

DNA for the CDR3: TGTGCCAGCAGACAACCTAGCGGCACAGATACGCAGTATTTT. Its translation: CASRQPSGTDTQYF. V and J are TRBV6-1 and TRBJ2-3, with D possibly being TRBD2 (6 bases). Germline lookup yields CDR1 MNHNS and CDR2 SASEGT. The CDR3 is made up of 14 amino acids. Trimming removed 6 bases from V and 1 base from J, with 11 bases in between.